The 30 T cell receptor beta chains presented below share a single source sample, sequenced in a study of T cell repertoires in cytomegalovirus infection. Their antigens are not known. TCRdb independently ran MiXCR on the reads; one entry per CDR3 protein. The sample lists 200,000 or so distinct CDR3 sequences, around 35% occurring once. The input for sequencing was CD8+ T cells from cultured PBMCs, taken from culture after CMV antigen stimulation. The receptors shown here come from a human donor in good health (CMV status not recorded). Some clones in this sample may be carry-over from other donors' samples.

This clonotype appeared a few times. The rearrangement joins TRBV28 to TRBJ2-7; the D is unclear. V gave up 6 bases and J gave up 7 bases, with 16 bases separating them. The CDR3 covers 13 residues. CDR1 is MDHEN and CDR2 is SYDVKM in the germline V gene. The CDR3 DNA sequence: TGTGCCAGCAGCCGGGCCCCTCGCGTGGAGCAGTACTTC. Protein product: CASSRAPRVEQYF.

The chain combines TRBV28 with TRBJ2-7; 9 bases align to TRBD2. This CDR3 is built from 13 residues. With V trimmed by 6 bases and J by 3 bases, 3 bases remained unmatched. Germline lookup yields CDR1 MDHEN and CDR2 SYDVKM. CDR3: CASRGTSLYEQYF. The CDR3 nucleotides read TGTGCCAGCAGAGGGACTAGCCTCTACGAGCAGTACTTC.

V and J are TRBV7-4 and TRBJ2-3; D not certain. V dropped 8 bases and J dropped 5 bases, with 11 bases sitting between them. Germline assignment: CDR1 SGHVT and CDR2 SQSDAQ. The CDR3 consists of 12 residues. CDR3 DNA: TGTGCCAGCCAGGACGGGCGAGATACGCAGTATTTT. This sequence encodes CASQDGRDTQYF.

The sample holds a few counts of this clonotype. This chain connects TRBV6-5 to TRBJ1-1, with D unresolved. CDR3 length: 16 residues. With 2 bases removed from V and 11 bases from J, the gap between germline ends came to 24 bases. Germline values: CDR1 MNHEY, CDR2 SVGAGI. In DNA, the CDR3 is TGTGCCAGCAGTTACAATTCCGGTGGCTTGAGGCTCGGGGCTTTCTTT. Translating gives CASSYNSGGLRLGAFF.

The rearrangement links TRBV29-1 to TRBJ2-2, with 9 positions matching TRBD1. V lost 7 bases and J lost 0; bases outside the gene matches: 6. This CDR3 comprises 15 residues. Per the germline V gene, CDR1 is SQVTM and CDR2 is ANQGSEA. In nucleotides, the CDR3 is TGCAGCGCGAAACAGGGGGCGCCGAACACCGGGGAGCTGTTTTTT. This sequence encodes CSAKQGAPNTGELFF.

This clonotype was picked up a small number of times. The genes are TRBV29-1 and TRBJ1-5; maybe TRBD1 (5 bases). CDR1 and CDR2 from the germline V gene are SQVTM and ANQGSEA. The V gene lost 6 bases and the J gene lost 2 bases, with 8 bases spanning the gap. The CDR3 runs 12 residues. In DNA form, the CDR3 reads TGCAGCGTCGGGGGGGGCAATCAGCCCCAGCATTTT. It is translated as CSVGGGNQPQHF.

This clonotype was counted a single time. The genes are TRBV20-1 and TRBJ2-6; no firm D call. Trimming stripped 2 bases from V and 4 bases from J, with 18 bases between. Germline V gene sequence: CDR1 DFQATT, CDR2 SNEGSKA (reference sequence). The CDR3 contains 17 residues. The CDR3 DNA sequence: TGCAGTGCTAGAACCCCCGGGTTGGGGTCCGGGGCCAACGTCCTGACTTTC. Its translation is CSARTPGLGSGANVLTF.

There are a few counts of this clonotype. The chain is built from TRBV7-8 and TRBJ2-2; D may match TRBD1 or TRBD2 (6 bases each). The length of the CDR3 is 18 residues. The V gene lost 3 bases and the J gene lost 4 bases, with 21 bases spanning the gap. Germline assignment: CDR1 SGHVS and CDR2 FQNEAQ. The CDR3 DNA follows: TGTGCCAGCAGCTTTCCCTCGGGGGCCGGGGACGGCACCGGGGAGCTGTTTTTT. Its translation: CASSFPSGAGDGTGELFF. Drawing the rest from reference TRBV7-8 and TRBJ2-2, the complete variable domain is GAGVSQSPRYKVAKRGQDVALRCDPISGHVSLFWYQQALGQGPEFLTYFQNEAQLDKSGLPSDRFFAERPEGSVSTLKIQRTQQEDSAVYLCASSFPSGAGDGTGELFFGEGSRLTVL.

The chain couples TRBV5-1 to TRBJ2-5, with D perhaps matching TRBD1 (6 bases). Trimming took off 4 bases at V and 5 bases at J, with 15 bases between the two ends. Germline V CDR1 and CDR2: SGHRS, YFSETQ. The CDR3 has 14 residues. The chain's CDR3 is CASSPGESEETQYF. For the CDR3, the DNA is TGCGCCAGCAGCCCAGGGGAATCGGAGGAGACCCAGTACTTC.

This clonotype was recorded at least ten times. The CDR3 reads CASSLAGHTSYEQYF. As DNA, the CDR3 is TGTGCCAGCAGCTTAGCGGGACACACCTCCTACGAGCAGTACTTC. This rearrangement joins TRBV7-6 to TRBJ2-7, with a tentative D call TRBD1 (6 bases). The CDR3 loop spans 15 amino acids. Trimming shortened V by 0 bases and J by 0 bases, and 9 bases separated the two germline ends. Germline assignment: CDR1 SGHVS and CDR2 FNYEAQ.

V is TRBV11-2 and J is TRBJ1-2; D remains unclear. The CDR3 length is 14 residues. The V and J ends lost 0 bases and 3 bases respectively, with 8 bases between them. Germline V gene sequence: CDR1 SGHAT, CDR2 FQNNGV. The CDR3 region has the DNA TGTGCCAGCAGCTTAGAAGGGAAGGACTATGGCTACACCTTC. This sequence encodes CASSLEGKDYGYTF.

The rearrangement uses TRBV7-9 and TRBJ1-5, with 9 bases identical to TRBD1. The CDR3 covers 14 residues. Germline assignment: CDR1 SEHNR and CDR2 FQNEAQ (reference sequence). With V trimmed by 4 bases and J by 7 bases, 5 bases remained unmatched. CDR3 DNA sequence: TGTGCCAGCAGCTGGGACAGGGCGGAGCAGCCCCAGCATTTT. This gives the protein CASSWDRAEQPQHF.

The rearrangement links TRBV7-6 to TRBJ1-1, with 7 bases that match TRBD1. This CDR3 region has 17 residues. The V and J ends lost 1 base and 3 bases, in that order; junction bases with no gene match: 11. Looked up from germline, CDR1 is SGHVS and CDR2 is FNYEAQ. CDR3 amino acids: CASSLELRGRGYTEAFF. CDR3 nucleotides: TGTGCCAGCAGCTTAGAACTCAGGGGGAGAGGGTACACTGAAGCTTTCTTT. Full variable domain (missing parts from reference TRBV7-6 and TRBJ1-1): GAGVSQSPRYKVTKRGQDVALRCDPISGHVSLYWYRQALGQGPEFLTYFNYEAQQDKSGLPNDRFSAERPEGSISTLTIQRTEQRDSAMYRCASSLELRGRGYTEAFFGQGTRLTVV.

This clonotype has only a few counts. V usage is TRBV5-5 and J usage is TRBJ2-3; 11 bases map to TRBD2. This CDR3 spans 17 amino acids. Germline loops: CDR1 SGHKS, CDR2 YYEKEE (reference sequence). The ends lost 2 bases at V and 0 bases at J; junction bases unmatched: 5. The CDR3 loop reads CASSFKGLAASTDTQYF. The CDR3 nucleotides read TGTGCCAGCAGCTTCAAGGGACTAGCGGCTAGCACAGATACGCAGTATTTT.

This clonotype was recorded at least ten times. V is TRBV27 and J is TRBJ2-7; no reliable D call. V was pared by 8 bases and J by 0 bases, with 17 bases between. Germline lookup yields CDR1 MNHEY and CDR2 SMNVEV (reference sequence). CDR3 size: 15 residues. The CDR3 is CASQMGGRSSYEQYF. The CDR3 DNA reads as TGTGCCAGCCAAATGGGCGGCAGATCCTCCTACGAGCAGTACTTC.

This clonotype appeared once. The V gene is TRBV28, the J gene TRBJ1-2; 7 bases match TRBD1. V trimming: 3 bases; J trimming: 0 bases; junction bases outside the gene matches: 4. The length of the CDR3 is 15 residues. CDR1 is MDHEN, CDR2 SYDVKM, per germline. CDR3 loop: CASSFRTGSNYGYTF. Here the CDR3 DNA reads TGTGCCAGCAGTTTTCGGACAGGATCTAACTATGGCTACACCTTC.

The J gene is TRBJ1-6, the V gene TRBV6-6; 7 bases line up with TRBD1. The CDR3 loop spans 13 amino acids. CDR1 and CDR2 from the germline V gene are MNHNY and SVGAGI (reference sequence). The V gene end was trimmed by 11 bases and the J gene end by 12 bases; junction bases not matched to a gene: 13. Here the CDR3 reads CASRNQGGLPLHF. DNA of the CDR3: TGTGCCTCCCGAAACCAGGGGGGTTTACCCCTCCACTTT.

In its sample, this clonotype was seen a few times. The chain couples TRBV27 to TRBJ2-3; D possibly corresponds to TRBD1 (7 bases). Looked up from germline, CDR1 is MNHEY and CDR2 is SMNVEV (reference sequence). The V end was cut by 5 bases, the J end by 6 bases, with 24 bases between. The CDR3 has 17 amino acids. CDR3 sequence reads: CASSPQGGFWKGDTQYF. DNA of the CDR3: TGTGCCAGCAGTCCTCAGGGGGGATTTTGGAAAGGGGATACGCAGTATTTT.

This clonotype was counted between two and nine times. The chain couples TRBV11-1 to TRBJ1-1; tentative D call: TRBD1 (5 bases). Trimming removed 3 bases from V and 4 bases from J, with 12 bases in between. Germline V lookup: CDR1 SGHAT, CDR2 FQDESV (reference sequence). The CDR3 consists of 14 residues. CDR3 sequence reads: CASSFTEGTTEAFF. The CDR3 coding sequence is TGTGCCAGCAGCTTTACGGAGGGGACCACTGAAGCTTTCTTT.

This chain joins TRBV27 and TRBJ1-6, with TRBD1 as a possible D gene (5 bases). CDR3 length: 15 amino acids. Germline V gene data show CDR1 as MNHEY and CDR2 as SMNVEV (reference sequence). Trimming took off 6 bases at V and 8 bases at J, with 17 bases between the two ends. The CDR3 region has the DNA TGTGCCAGCAGGCCCATCGGGGACGGTGATTCACCCCTCCACTTT. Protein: CASRPIGDGDSPLHF.

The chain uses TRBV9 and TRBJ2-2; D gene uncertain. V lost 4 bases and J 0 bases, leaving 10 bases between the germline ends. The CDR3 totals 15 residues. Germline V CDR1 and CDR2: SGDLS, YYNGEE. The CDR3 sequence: CASSPDGSNTGELFF. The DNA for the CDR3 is TGTGCCAGCAGCCCGGACGGTTCGAACACCGGGGAGCTGTTTTTT.

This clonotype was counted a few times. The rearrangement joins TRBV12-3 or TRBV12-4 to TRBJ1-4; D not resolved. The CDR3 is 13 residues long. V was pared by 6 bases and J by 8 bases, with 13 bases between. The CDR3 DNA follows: TGTGCCAGCAGACCGCGAATGTCAGAAAAACTGTTTTTT. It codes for CASRPRMSEKLFF.

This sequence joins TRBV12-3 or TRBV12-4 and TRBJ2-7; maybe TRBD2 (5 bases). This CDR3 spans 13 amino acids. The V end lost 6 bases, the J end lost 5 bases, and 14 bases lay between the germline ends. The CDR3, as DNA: TGTGCCAGCAGGGACGGGGAGCTGAACGAGCAGTACTTC. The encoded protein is CASRDGELNEQYF.

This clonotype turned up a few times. CDR3 coding DNA: TGTGCCAGCAGCCTCGGCGGGGCTACCGAGCAGTACTTC. Amino acids: CASSLGGATEQYF. The V and J genes are TRBV7-3 and TRBJ2-7; a weak D match, TRBD2 (6 bases). This CDR3 is built from 13 residues. Trimming removed 5 bases at V and 6 bases at J, with 14 bases between. CDR1 is SGHTA, CDR2 FQGTGA, per germline.

As DNA, the CDR3 is TGCAGTGCTGCCTCGGCTAGGTACTACAATGAGCAGTTCTTC. It translates to CSAASARYYNEQFF. V usage is TRBV20-1 and J usage is TRBJ2-1; the D is unclear. Germline V gene sequence: CDR1 DFQATT, CDR2 SNEGSKA (reference sequence). V was cut by 5 bases and J by 3 bases, with 14 bases left in between. This CDR3 comprises 14 residues.

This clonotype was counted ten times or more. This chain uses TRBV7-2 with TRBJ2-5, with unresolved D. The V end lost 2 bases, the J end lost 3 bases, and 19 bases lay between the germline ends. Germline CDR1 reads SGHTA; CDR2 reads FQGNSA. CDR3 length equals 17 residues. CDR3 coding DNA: TGTGCCAGCAGCTTAAGATCAAACCGCCCAGTCAAAGAGACCCAGTACTTC. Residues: CASSLRSNRPVKETQYF. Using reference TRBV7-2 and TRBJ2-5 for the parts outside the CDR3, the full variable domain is GAGVSQSPSNKVTEKGKDVELRCDPISGHTALYWYRQSLGQGLEFLIYFQGNSAPDKSGLPSDRFSAERTGGSVSTLTIQRTQQEDSAVYLCASSLRSNRPVKETQYFGPGTRLLVL.

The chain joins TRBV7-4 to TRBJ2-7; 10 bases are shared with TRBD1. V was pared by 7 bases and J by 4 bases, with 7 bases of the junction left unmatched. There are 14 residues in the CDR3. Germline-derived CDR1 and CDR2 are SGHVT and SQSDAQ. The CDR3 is CASTHRDRGYEQYF. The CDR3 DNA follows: TGTGCCAGCACCCACCGGGACAGGGGTTACGAGCAGTACTTC.

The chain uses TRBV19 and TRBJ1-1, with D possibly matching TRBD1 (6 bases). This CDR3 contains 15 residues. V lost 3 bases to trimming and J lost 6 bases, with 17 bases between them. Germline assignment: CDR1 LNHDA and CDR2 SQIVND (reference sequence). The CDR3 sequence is CASSIMARGRPEAFF. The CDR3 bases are TGTGCCAGTAGTATTATGGCCAGGGGAAGACCTGAAGCTTTCTTT.

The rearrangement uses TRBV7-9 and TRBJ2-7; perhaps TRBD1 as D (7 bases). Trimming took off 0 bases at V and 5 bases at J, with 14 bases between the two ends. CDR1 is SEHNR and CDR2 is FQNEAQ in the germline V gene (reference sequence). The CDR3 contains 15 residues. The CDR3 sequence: CASSLASRGVDEQYF. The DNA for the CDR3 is TGTGCCAGCAGCTTAGCGTCCAGGGGGGTCGACGAGCAGTACTTC.

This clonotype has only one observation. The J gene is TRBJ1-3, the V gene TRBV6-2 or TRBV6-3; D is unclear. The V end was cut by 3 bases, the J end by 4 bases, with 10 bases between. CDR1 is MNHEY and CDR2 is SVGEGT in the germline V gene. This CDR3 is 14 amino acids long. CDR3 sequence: CASSYQRAGNTIYF. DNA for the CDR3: TGTGCCAGCAGTTATCAGCGAGCGGGAAACACCATATATTTT.